The 14 T cell receptor beta chains reported below all come from one sample, sequenced in a study of OX40 agonist ivuxolimab in advanced cancers. Method: immunoSEQ multiplex PCR; TCRdb's copy keeps in-frame clones and lacks some. There are 85,000 to 130,000 clones in the sample; just over 90% occur only once, and more than 0.25% lies in the top ten. The sequences come from CD4+ or CD8+ T cells sorted from blood, collected in a trial of the OX40 agonist ivuxolimab. The receptors come from an adult with an advanced solid tumor such as melanoma, head and neck, liver or kidney cancer.

The chain joins TRBV5-1 to TRBJ1-2; D call uncertain. Trimming left V 0 bases short and J 4 bases short, with 7 bases between. The CDR3 contains 13 residues. Germline CDR1 and CDR2: SGHRS and YFSETQ. The CDR3 reads CASSLDERYGYTF. The CDR3 bases are TGCGCCAGCAGCTTGGATGAACGCTATGGCTACACCTTC.

The V gene is TRBV5-6, the J gene TRBJ2-3, with D possibly matching TRBD2 (5 bases). The V gene lost 5 bases and the J gene lost 3 bases, with 19 bases spanning the gap. This CDR3 has 16 residues. From germline, CDR1 is SGHDT and CDR2 YYEEEE. CDR3 nucleotide sequence: TGTGCCAGCAGTTACACCGGCCTCCCGGGAACAGATACGCAGTATTTT. Amino acid sequence: CASSYTGLPGTDTQYF.

This chain joins TRBV5-1 and TRBJ1-2; TRBD1 might be the D (6 bases). The ends were cut back, 0 bases at V and 3 bases at J, with 9 bases in the middle. CDR3 length: 14 residues. Germline assignment: CDR1 SGHRS and CDR2 YFSETQ. Here the CDR3 reads CASSLDRADYGYTF. The CDR3 region has the DNA TGCGCCAGCAGCTTGGACAGGGCGGACTATGGCTACACCTTC. Full variable domain (missing parts from reference TRBV5-1 and TRBJ1-2): KAGVTQTPRYLIKTRGQQVTLSCSPISGHRSVSWYQQTPGQGLQFLFEYFSETQRNKGNFPGRFSGRQFSNSRSEMNVSTLELGDSALYLCASSLDRADYGYTFGSGTRLTVV.

The chain joins TRBV9 to TRBJ2-7; 13 positions match TRBD2. There are 16 residues in the CDR3. V was pared by 4 bases and J by 2 bases, with 6 bases of the junction left unmatched. Germline CDR1 is SGDLS and CDR2 is YYNGEE. The CDR3 is CASSRGLAGPPYEQYF. The CDR3 DNA reads TGTGCCAGCAGCAGGGGACTAGCGGGACCCCCCTACGAGCAGTACTTC. The whole variable domain, filled in from reference TRBV9 and TRBJ2-7, reads DSGVTQTPKHLITATGQRVTLRCSPRSGDLSVYWYQQSLDQGLQFLIQYYNGEERAKGNILERFSAQQFPDLHSELNLSSLELGDSALYFCASSRGLAGPPYEQYFGPGTRLTVT.

The J gene is TRBJ1-1, the V gene TRBV7-3; D is unresolved. With 2 bases removed from V and 5 bases from J, the gap between germline ends came to 12 bases. The CDR3 length is 14 residues. From germline, CDR1 is SGHTA and CDR2 FQGTGA. The CDR3 loop is CASSLDPGRTEAFF. CDR3 bases: TGTGCCAGCAGCTTAGATCCCGGGAGGACTGAAGCTTTCTTT. The full variable domain, rest sourced from reference TRBV7-3 and TRBJ1-1, is GAGVSQTPSNKVTEKGKYVELRCDPISGHTALYWYRQSLGQGPEFLIYFQGTGAADDSGLPNDRFFAVRPEGSVSTLKIQRTERGDSAVYLCASSLDPGRTEAFFGQGTRLTVV.

The chain carries TRBV27 and TRBJ1-5; D is undetermined. Germline V gene data show CDR1 as MNHEY and CDR2 as SMNVEV (reference sequence). The CDR3 spans 15 residues. Trimming removed 6 bases from V and 1 base from J, with 13 bases in between. The CDR3 bases are TGTGCCAGCAGGAAGGATTTAGGAAGCAATCAGCCCCAGCATTTT. Protein: CASRKDLGSNQPQHF.

V and J are TRBV18 and TRBJ2-2; 11 bases align to TRBD2. CDR1 is KGHSH and CDR2 is LQKENI in the germline V gene. The CDR3 sequence is 19 residues long. Trimming took 1 base from V and 0 from J; bases not matched to a gene: 7. CDR3: CASSPRLTSGKANTGELFF. The CDR3, as DNA: TGTGCCAGCTCACCACGGTTGACTAGCGGGAAGGCGAACACCGGGGAGCTGTTTTTT.

This clone has only one observation. CDR3 DNA sequence: TGTGCCAGCAGTTACGGACAGGGGGCGGGGACAGATACGCAGTATTTT. Translated: CASSYGQGAGTDTQYF. The chain uses TRBV6-5 and TRBJ2-3; 11 nucleotides agree with TRBD1. The V segment lost 2 bases and the J segment 3 bases; nucleotides outside the gene matches: 4. Per the germline V gene, CDR1 is MNHEY and CDR2 is SVGAGI. The CDR3 runs to 16 residues.

This clone is judged medium-sized. The chain has TRBV19 and TRBJ2-7; TRBD2 aligns across 11 bases. CDR1 and CDR2 (germline): LNHDA, SQIVND (reference sequence). This CDR3 has 14 amino acids. Losses at the gene ends were 4 bases for V and 11 bases for J; bases not matched to a gene: 10. CDR3 sequence: CASSTTATSGNKYF. The DNA for the CDR3 is TGTGCCAGTAGTACAACCGCGACTAGCGGGAACAAGTACTTC.

The chain is built from TRBV11-2 and TRBJ2-1; D possibly corresponds to TRBD2 (7 bases). V gave up 3 bases and J gave up 7 bases, with 22 bases separating them. The CDR3 spans 17 residues. The germline gives CDR1 SGHAT, CDR2 FQNNGV. The CDR3, as DNA: TGTGCCAGCAGCTTGGGAGGGGGGTTACGGAGGTGGAATGAGCAGTTCTTC. Amino acid sequence: CASSLGGGLRRWNEQFF.

The V call is TRBV15, the J call TRBJ2-7, with D perhaps TRBD2 (6 bases). The germline V gene has CDR1 LNHNV and CDR2 YYDKDF (reference sequence). The ends were cut back, 1 base at V and 7 bases at J, with 14 bases in the middle. CDR3 length: 14 amino acids. The DNA of the CDR3 is TGTGCCACCAGCAGAGCGGGAGTTGAGGGAGAGCAGTACTTC. Amino acid sequence: CATSRAGVEGEQYF.

The chain recombines TRBV5-4 with TRBJ2-2; 11 nucleotides align to TRBD1. Germline V gene lookup returns CDR1 SGHNT and CDR2 YYREEE (reference sequence). The junction had 3 bases not matched to a gene; V was cut back by 2 bases and J by 3 bases. The CDR3 has 16 residues. CDR3 region: CASSFPGQGDTGELFF. The CDR3 coding sequence is TGTGCCAGCAGCTTCCCGGGACAGGGGGACACCGGGGAGCTGTTTTTT.

J is TRBJ1-1 and V is TRBV5-4, with D possibly TRBD1 on 6 matching bases. The CDR3 length is 15 residues. The V and J ends lost 4 bases and 1 base respectively, with 14 bases between them. CDR1 and CDR2 (germline): SGHNT, YYREEE (reference sequence). As DNA, the CDR3 is TGTGCCAGCAGCCCACGGACAGAAAGGAACACTGAAGCTTTCTTT. This codes for CASSPRTERNTEAFF.

This clone showed up just a few times. The chain is built from TRBV7-3 and TRBJ1-5; D unresolved. Germline V lookup: CDR1 SGHTA, CDR2 FQGTGA. V lost 7 bases and J lost 4, with 11 bases in between. This CDR3 comprises 13 residues. DNA of the CDR3: TGTGCCAGCAATCCCTGCTGGAATCAGCCCCAGCATTTT. This encodes CASNPCWNQPQHF.